Shown below are 3 T cell receptor beta chains from a single sample sequenced in a study of blood T cell repertoires in COVID-19 (dated by TCRdb to 2020 to 2021). Library preparation used the immunoSEQ multiplex PCR assay. Sourced from immuneACCESS, this table was stored by TCRdb with only in-frame sequences that have V and J called. A share of the clones is absent; for the studies checked, an unresolved V gene accounts for under half, and the remainder has no known explanation. This sample comprises about 180,000 clones, more than 70% of them detected only once. Roughly 9.1% of the sample is taken by the ten largest. Sequencing was done on a sample of PBMCs or T cells enriched from blood (not recorded which). The receptors shown here come from a woman between 25 and 40 years old who had recovered from COVID-19.

This chain uses TRBV10-1 with TRBJ2-3, with TRBD1 matching 9 bases. This CDR3 comprises 15 residues. J gave up 4 bases and V 11 bases, and 13 bases lay outside the gene matches. From germline, CDR1 is WNHNN and CDR2 SYGVQD (reference sequence). The CDR3 region has the DNA TGCGCCGCATCAGCCGGGACAGGGAGGTCAGATACGCAGTATTTT. Translation: CAASAGTGRSDTQYF.

The chain recombines TRBV12-3 or TRBV12-4 with TRBJ1-2, with unresolved D. The V end was cut by 6 bases, the J end by 6 bases, with 11 bases between. The CDR3 sequence is 12 residues long. The CDR3 DNA follows: TGTGCCAGCAGCCGCACAGTAGATGGCTACACCTTC. Translating it yields CASSRTVDGYTF.

V is TRBV10-3 and J is TRBJ1-3; maybe TRBD1 (6 bases). This CDR3 is built from 14 residues. In germline, CDR1 is ENHRY, CDR2 SYGVKD. V was clipped by 5 bases and J by 0 bases, with 8 bases between them. The CDR3 sequence is CAISQGSSGNTIYF. CDR3 sequence (DNA): TGTGCCATCAGTCAGGGGAGCTCTGGAAACACCATATATTTT.